The 25 T cell receptor beta chains below all came from one sample that was sequenced in a study of blood T cell repertoires in COVID-19. Generated by immunoSEQ multiplex PCR, the TCRdb table keeps only in-frame clones and is missing some. Here the sample spans approximately 80,000 clones, under 80% being singletons. Specimen: peripheral blood. The receptors originated from a human donor in a cohort sampled during active COVID-19.

This sequence joins TRBV24-1 and TRBJ1-2; TRBD1 is a possible D gene (6 bases). From germline, CDR1 is KGHDR and CDR2 SFDVKD. The CDR3 contains 16 residues. The germline V and J ends were trimmed by 4 bases and 4 bases, with 18 bases remaining between them. The CDR3 protein is CATSDGPTTGIYGYTF. The CDR3 DNA is TGTGCCACCAGTGACGGGCCAACTACAGGGATCTATGGCTACACCTTC.

This chain joins TRBV9 and TRBJ2-3, with 11 bases that match TRBD2. Germline CDR1 is SGDLS and CDR2 is YYNGEE. This CDR3 contains 20 residues. Losses at the gene ends were 1 base for V and 0 bases for J; bases not matched to a gene: 13. The CDR3 sequence: CASSVPRGLAESSSTDTQYF. CDR3 DNA sequence: TGTGCCAGCAGCGTACCCCGGGGACTAGCGGAATCCTCTAGCACAGATACGCAGTATTTT. The variable domain in full, with the rest retrieved from reference TRBV9 and TRBJ2-3, is DSGVTQTPKHLITATGQRVTLRCSPRSGDLSVYWYQQSLDQGLQFLIQYYNGEERAKGNILERFSAQQFPDLHSELNLSSLELGDSALYFCASSVPRGLAESSSTDTQYFGPGTRLTVL.

The chain recombines TRBV5-6 with TRBJ2-1, with D possibly matching TRBD2 (6 bases). The CDR3 consists of 16 residues. CDR1 is SGHDT, CDR2 YYEEEE, per germline. Deletions cut 4 bases from V and 0 bases from J, with 14 bases between. CDR3 bases: TGTGCCAGCAGCCCCCTACGCGGGGTCTCCTACAATGAGCAGTTCTTC. It yields the protein CASSPLRGVSYNEQFF.

The rearrangement links TRBV30 to TRBJ1-2; D uncertain. Germline CDR1 reads GTSNPN; CDR2 reads SVGIG (reference sequence). CDR3 size: 12 residues. With 2 bases removed from V and 8 bases from J, the gap between germline ends came to 12 bases. In nucleotides, the CDR3 is TGTGCCTGGAGTTCCCGGGAGGGAGGCTACACCTTC. Translation: CAWSSREGGYTF.

J is TRBJ2-1 and V is TRBV27, with D perhaps matching TRBD2 (6 bases). V lost 3 bases and J lost 4, with 13 bases in between. Germline CDR1 is MNHEY and CDR2 is SMNVEV (reference sequence). The CDR3 covers 15 residues. CDR3 sequence: CASSLLLAHYNEQFF. CDR3 coding DNA: TGTGCCAGCAGTTTGTTGCTAGCGCATTACAATGAGCAGTTCTTC.

The chain uses TRBV6-2 or TRBV6-3 and TRBJ2-1; TRBD1 matches at 8 bases. CDR1 is MNHEY and CDR2 is SVGEGT in the germline V gene. The J segment lost 8 bases and the V segment lost 5 bases, leaving 5 bases of the junction unmatched. The CDR3 is 13 amino acids. The CDR3, as DNA: TGTGCCAGCAGTGGCAGGGGGCGGGATGAGCAGTTCTTC. Protein sequence: CASSGRGRDEQFF.

The chain employs TRBV19 and TRBJ1-2; D not certain. Looked up from germline, CDR1 is LNHDA and CDR2 is SQIVND (reference sequence). There are 16 residues in the CDR3. Trimming left V 6 bases short and J 4 bases short, with 21 bases between. The CDR3 loop reads CASRPASIGGIYGYTF. The CDR3 DNA reads as TGTGCCAGTAGGCCGGCTTCAATTGGCGGAATCTATGGCTACACCTTC.

The chain has TRBV3-1 (or the pseudogene TRBV3-2) and TRBJ1-4; the D is unclear. The CDR3 extends over 14 amino acids. Germline values: CDR1 LGHDT, CDR2 YNNKEL (reference sequence). Trimming removed 4 bases from V and 6 bases from J, with 12 bases in between. The CDR3 loop reads CASSRPPEDEKLFF. CDR3 DNA sequence: TGTGCCAGCAGCCGGCCCCCAGAAGATGAAAAACTGTTTTTT.

The chain combines TRBV19 with TRBJ1-5; 8 nucleotides match TRBD1. The CDR3 runs to 14 residues. With 5 bases clipped from V and 6 bases from J, the junction kept 6 bases outside the gene matches. In germline, CDR1 is LNHDA, CDR2 SQIVND (reference sequence). CDR3 in DNA: TGTGCCAGTAGTTTGGACAGGGTTAGTCAGCCCCAGCATTTT. It encodes CASSLDRVSQPQHF.

This clone was detected once. This chain joins TRBV6-5 and TRBJ2-1; 12 nucleotides match TRBD2. The germline CDR1 and CDR2 sequences are MNHEY and SVGAGI. There are 15 residues in the CDR3. Trimming at V came to 6 bases and at J to 7 bases, leaving 7 bases not matched to a gene. The CDR3 region is CASSLTSGGRNEQFF. DNA for the CDR3: TGTGCCAGCAGCCTGACTAGCGGGGGTAGGAATGAGCAGTTCTTC.

The genes are TRBV19 and TRBJ2-2; TRBD1 might be the D (5 bases). V was trimmed by 3 bases and J by 4 bases, leaving 6 bases between them. CDR1 is LNHDA, CDR2 SQIVND, per germline (reference sequence). CDR3 size: 13 residues. The CDR3 DNA follows: TGTGCCAGTAGTATGCAGGGCACCGGGGAGCTGTTTTTT. This translates into CASSMQGTGELFF.

The J gene is TRBJ1-4, the V gene TRBV4-1; 8 positions agree with TRBD1. This CDR3 is 20 amino acids long. V trimming: 2 bases; J trimming: 4 bases; junction bases outside the gene matches: 18. Germline V gene data show CDR1 as MGHRA and CDR2 as YSYEKL. The CDR3 loop reads CASSQPDWQGAQGSNEKLFF. CDR3 DNA sequence: TGCGCCAGCAGCCAACCCGATTGGCAGGGGGCGCAGGGGAGTAATGAAAAACTGTTTTTT.

This chain uses TRBV2 with TRBJ2-7; 10 nucleotides line up with TRBD1. Germline CDR1 and CDR2: SNHLY and FYNNEI. The CDR3 spans 14 residues. J gave up 5 bases and V 6 bases, and 7 bases lay outside the gene matches. The CDR3: CASRRTGGRNEQYF. The CDR3 nucleotides are TGTGCCAGCAGGAGGACAGGGGGAAGGAACGAGCAGTACTTC.

The chain carries TRBV10-2 and TRBJ2-3; D gene ambiguous. The CDR3 runs 14 residues. Germline V gene sequence: CDR1 WSHSY, CDR2 SAAADI. Trimming cost V 10 bases and J 2 bases, with 16 bases left between them. CDR3 region: CATAPTTYTDTQYF. The DNA for the CDR3 is TGCGCCACCGCTCCAACTACATACACAGATACGCAGTATTTT.

V usage is TRBV19 and J usage is TRBJ1-1, with TRBD1 identical over 8 bases. J lost 3 bases, V lost 2 bases, and 2 bases had no gene match. In germline, CDR1 is LNHDA, CDR2 SQIVND (reference sequence). The CDR3 loop spans 14 amino acids. CDR3 amino acids: CASSIRGQDTEAFF. Here the CDR3 DNA reads TGTGCCAGTAGTATAAGGGGACAGGACACTGAAGCTTTCTTT.

This chain uses TRBV13 with TRBJ2-2, with a weak D call TRBD2 (6 bases). There are 14 residues in the CDR3. CDR1 is PRHDT, CDR2 FYEKMQ, per germline (reference sequence). The ends were cut back, 6 bases at V and 5 bases at J, with 13 bases in the middle. The CDR3 sequence is CASRRGTPTGELFF. In DNA, the CDR3 is TGTGCCAGCAGGAGAGGGACTCCTACCGGGGAGCTGTTTTTT. The whole variable domain, filled in from reference TRBV13 and TRBJ2-2, reads AAGVIQSPRHLIKEKRETATLKCYPIPRHDTVYWYQQGPGQDPQFLISFYEKMQSDKGSIPDRFSAQQFSDYHSELNMSSLELGDSALYFCASRRGTPTGELFFGEGSRLTVL.

The gene calls are TRBV28 and TRBJ1-5, with no clear D. The germline CDR1 and CDR2 sequences are MDHEN and SYDVKM. The CDR3 extends over 18 amino acids. Trimming shortened V by 5 bases and J by 5 bases, and 25 bases separated the two germline ends. CDR3 protein: CASSRPSWGWEKDQPQHF. CDR3 DNA: TGTGCCAGCAGTCGACCTAGTTGGGGTTGGGAGAAGGATCAGCCCCAGCATTTT.

This clone was seen only a few times. This rearrangement joins TRBV7-9 to TRBJ2-5; D is uncertain. Germline-derived CDR1 and CDR2 are SEHNR and FQNEAQ (reference sequence). CDR3 length: 14 residues. Trimming removed 0 bases at V and 5 bases at J, with 10 bases between. CDR3 amino acids: CASSLAFSIETQYF. The DNA of the CDR3 is TGTGCCAGCAGCTTAGCGTTTAGTATCGAGACCCAGTACTTC.

V gene TRBV20-1 combines with J gene TRBJ2-1; possibly TRBD2 for D (6 bases). V shed 3 bases and J shed 5 bases, with 8 bases lying between them. The CDR3 sequence is 12 residues long. CDR1 and CDR2 (germline): DFQATT, SNEGSKA (reference sequence). CDR3 bases: TGCAGTGCTAGTGGGACTGACAATGAGCAGTTCTTC. This sequence encodes CSASGTDNEQFF.

This chain connects TRBV2 to TRBJ2-7; D is unclear. The CDR3 loop spans 12 amino acids. The V end lost 7 bases, the J end lost 3 bases, and 10 bases lay between the germline ends. The V gene's germline CDR1 is SNHLY and CDR2 FYNNEI. The CDR3 nucleotides are TGTGCCAGCATCCTCCCGGGCTACGAGCAGTACTTC. As protein: CASILPGYEQYF.

The CDR3 coding sequence is TGTGCCAGCAGCCGGGAGAATTACGAGCAGTACGTC. This codes for CASSRENYEQYV. The chain uses TRBV2 and TRBJ2-7, with a tentative D call TRBD2 (6 bases). The CDR3 spans 12 residues. With 6 bases removed from V and 4 bases from J, the gap between germline ends came to 10 bases. Germline CDR1 and CDR2: SNHLY and FYNNEI.

The rearrangement uses TRBV6-5 and TRBJ2-7, with a tentative D call TRBD2 (6 bases). Germline V lookup: CDR1 MNHEY, CDR2 SVGAGI. The V and J ends lost 6 bases and 1 base respectively, with 10 bases between them. The CDR3 has 13 residues. The CDR3, as DNA: TGTGCCAGCAGCCGGAGGGGATCCTACGAGCAGTACGTC. Its protein product is CASSRRGSYEQYV.

CDR3 nucleotides: TGCGCCAGCAGCTTGGCCAGGGTTAACTACAATGAGCAGTTCTTC. Translated: CASSLARVNYNEQFF. The J gene is TRBJ2-1, the V gene TRBV5-1; possibly TRBD1 for D (5 bases). The germline CDR1 and CDR2 sequences are SGHRS and YFSETQ. CDR3 size: 15 residues. Trimming took 0 bases from V and 3 from J, leaving 10 bases between them.

The CDR3: CASSHFGQAYEQYF. In DNA form, the CDR3 reads TGTGCCAGCAGCCATTTCGGACAAGCCTACGAGCAGTACTTC. The V and J genes are TRBV3-1 (or the pseudogene TRBV3-2) and TRBJ2-7; a weak D match, TRBD1 (5 bases). Trimming shortened V by 3 bases and J by 2 bases, and 11 bases separated the two germline ends. CDR1 and CDR2 (germline): LGHDT, YNNKEL (reference sequence). This CDR3 comprises 14 residues.

The CDR3 is CASSYGGGDSTDTQYF. CDR3 sequence (DNA): TGTGCCAGCAGTTATGGGGGGGGTGATAGCACAGATACGCAGTATTTT. The chain has TRBV6-2 or TRBV6-3 and TRBJ2-3, with 7 positions matching TRBD2. V dropped 3 bases and J dropped 0; count of bases not matched to a gene: 6. The CDR3 has 16 amino acids. Germline V gene lookup returns CDR1 MNHEY and CDR2 SVGEGT.